This is a list of T cell receptor beta chains from one sample in a study of T cell responses to AZD1222 COVID-19 vaccine. This table comes from immunoSEQ multiplex PCR, and its TCRdb copy is limited to in-frame clones, with some not included. This table has about 79,000 clones, around 82% appearing once. This specimen was peripheral blood, taken on day 0 of AZD1222 vaccination. These receptors were collected from an adult in good health. CDR3s include the opening cysteine and the closing phenylalanine or tryptophan. The D gene is left open where the match is weak. Clone size is given for some rows only: seen once, a few or many times, or a class if the clone is expanded.

V gene	J gene	D gene	clone size	CDR3 DNA	CDR3 protein
TRBV5-1	TRBJ1-1	NA	NA	TGCGCCAGCAGCTTGGGACAGCCCACGAAGGCGAACACTGAAGCTTTCTTT	CASSLGQPTKANTEAFF
TRBV5-1	TRBJ1-3	NA	NA	TGCGCCAGCACCCCCGCCCTGGGAGCTGGAAACACCATATATTTT	CASTPALGAGNTIYF
TRBV2	TRBJ2-7	TRBD2	NA	TGTGCCAGCTTATGGGCTAGCGGGCGCAGTTACGAGCAGTACTTC	CASLWASGRSYEQYF
TRBV19	TRBJ1-5	NA	NA	TGTGCCAGTAGTGGGCGTGGAGGAGGGCTAAGCAATCAGCCCCAGCATTTT	CASSGRGGGLSNQPQHF
TRBV6-5	TRBJ2-7	TRBD1	NA	TGTGCCAGCAGTTACTCGGGGGGACAGGGCTACGAGCAGTACTTC	CASSYSGGQGYEQYF
TRBV15	TRBJ2-7	TRBD1	few	TGTGCCACCAGCAGAGATCGACAGGGGGGTTACGAGCAGTACTTC	CATSRDRQGGYEQYF
TRBV2	TRBJ2-2	NA	few	TGTGCCAGCAGTGAATATCAACCGAACACCGGGGAGCTGTTTTTT	CASSEYQPNTGELFF
TRBV10-3	TRBJ2-7	NA	NA	TGTGCCATCAAGGGTTCCGAGGACGAGCAGTACTTC	CAIKGSEDEQYF
TRBV19	TRBJ1-2	NA	NA	TGTGCCAGTAGTATAGGGGCAGGGAACTATGGCTACACCTTC	CASSIGAGNYGYTF
TRBV18	TRBJ1-4	NA	NA	TGTGCCAGCTCATACAGTGTAAATGAAAAACTGTTTTTT	CASSYSVNEKLFF
TRBV19	TRBJ2-7	NA	NA	TGTGCCAGTAGTATTTTTGTCAGCTCCTACGAGCAGTACTTC	CASSIFVSSYEQYF
TRBV28	TRBJ1-4	TRBD1	NA	TGTGCCAGCAGTGACCGACAGGGGGCTGAAAAACTGTTTTTT	CASSDRQGAEKLFF
TRBV27	TRBJ2-2	TRBD1	NA	TGTGCCAGCAGTCCTTCGACAGGGGCGAACACCGGGGAGCTGTTTTTT	CASSPSTGANTGELFF
TRBV5-1	TRBJ2-1	TRBD2	NA	TGCGCCAGCAGCTCACGCGGGGGTATGGTGAGGAATGAGCAGTTCTTC	CASSSRGGMVRNEQFF
TRBV5-1	TRBJ1-5	NA	NA	TGCGCCAGCAGCCCTGATAGTAATCAGCCCCAGCATTTT	CASSPDSNQPQHF
TRBV6-5	TRBJ1-1	NA	NA	TGTGCCAGCAGTTACTCCCGGGACCGGACCACTGAAGCTTTCTTT	CASSYSRDRTTEAFF
TRBV6-5	TRBJ1-1	TRBD1	NA	TGTGCCAGCTACCCGACAGGGAAGAACACTGAAGCTTTCTTT	CASYPTGKNTEAFF
TRBV5-6	TRBJ1-2	NA	NA	TGTGCCAGCAGCCTGGAGGAGCAGGCCGGACGGTATGGCTACACCTTC	CASSLEEQAGRYGYTF
TRBV13	TRBJ2-7	NA	NA	TGTGCCAGCAGCTTAAGATACCGGGGCAAGGAAAACGAGCAGTACTTC	CASSLRYRGKENEQYF
TRBV4-1	TRBJ1-4	NA	NA	TGCGCCAGCAGCCAAGATTATTATGAGGGGGAGGGAAAACTGTTTTTT	CASSQDYYEGEGKLFF
TRBV19	TRBJ1-3	NA	NA	TGTGCCAGTAGTATGGACCCTGCCTCTGGAAACACCATATATTTT	CASSMDPASGNTIYF
TRBV10-3	TRBJ1-1	NA	NA	TGTGCCATCAGTGAGGGGGTCCGGAACACTGAAGCTTTCTTT	CAISEGVRNTEAFF
TRBV7-8	TRBJ1-2	NA	NA	TGTGCCGGCAGCCTTAGGTGGCAGGGTTATGGCTACACCTTC	CAGSLRWQGYGYTF
TRBV6-2/TRBV6-3	TRBJ2-7	TRBD1	NA	TGTGCCAGCAGTTACTCGGCCGGGACAGGGGCCCTCTACGAGCAGTACTTC	CASSYSAGTGALYEQYF
TRBV7-9	TRBJ1-4	NA	NA	TGTGCCAGCAGCTTAGGGCAGGGAAGTGAAAAACTGTTTTTT	CASSLGQGSEKLFF
TRBV3-1/TRBV3-2	TRBJ1-6	NA	NA	TGTGCCAGCAGCCCGGGACCCGGTTCACCCCTCCACTTT	CASSPGPGSPLHF
TRBV6-2/TRBV6-3	TRBJ2-7	NA	NA	TGTGCCAGCAGCCGGGACATGGCTTCGGGCGAGCAGTACTTC	CASSRDMASGEQYF
TRBV9	TRBJ1-1	NA	NA	TGTGCCAGCACGGGGGGGAACACTGAAGCTTTCTTT	CASTGGNTEAFF
TRBV7-9	TRBJ2-3	NA	NA	TGTGCCAGCAGCTTAGAAGCGGCTGGGACTAGCACAGATACGCAGTATTTT	CASSLEAAGTSTDTQYF
TRBV6-5	TRBJ1-3	NA	NA	TGTGCCAGCAGGACGGACATGATCTCTGGAAACACCATATATTTT	CASRTDMISGNTIYF
TRBV29-1	TRBJ1-2	NA	NA	TGCAGCGCCGAGGGGGGTGGCTATGGCTACACCTTC	CSAEGGGYGYTF
TRBV5-1	TRBJ1-3	NA	NA	TGCGCCAGCAGCTTGGCACATTCCAGCTCTGGAAACACCATATATTTT	CASSLAHSSSGNTIYF
TRBV11-2	TRBJ2-7	NA	NA	TGTGCCAGCAGCTTATTAAGGCTAGCCGATAGAGAGCAGTACTTC	CASSLLRLADREQYF
TRBV6-5	TRBJ1-3	NA	NA	TGTGCCAGCAGCACGGGGGGACTAGGAAACACCATATATTTT	CASSTGGLGNTIYF
TRBV18	TRBJ1-1	TRBD1	NA	TGTGCCACCACCCCGGCAGGGGGAAACACTGAAGCTTTCTTT	CATTPAGGNTEAFF
TRBV2	TRBJ2-2	NA	NA	TGTGCCAGCAGTGCCAGGACTGCAGGCGGGGAGCTGTTTTTT	CASSARTAGGELFF
TRBV30	TRBJ2-2	TRBD1	NA	TGTGCCTGGATCAGGACAGGGGGCCTGAACACCGGGGAGCTGTTTTTT	CAWIRTGGLNTGELFF
TRBV29-1	TRBJ1-2	TRBD1	NA	TGCAGCGTCGGGACAGGGGGCCATGGCTACACCTTC	CSVGTGGHGYTF
TRBV11-3	TRBJ2-7	TRBD1	NA	TGTGCCAGCAGCGCTTCTCCGGGACAGCCGGTGAACTTC	CASSASPGQPVNF
TRBV5-8	TRBJ2-3	NA	NA	TGTGCCACCTCTACAGGGAAATCCACAGATACGCAGTATTTT	CATSTGKSTDTQYF
TRBV19	TRBJ2-4	NA	NA	TGTGCCAGTAGTACACACGGGGTCCTTGCGGCCAAAAACATTCAGTACTTC	CASSTHGVLAAKNIQYF
TRBV6-6	TRBJ1-1	TRBD1	NA	TGTGCCAGCAGCACCCCCCCAGAGGGGGCGAAGGCTTTCTTT	CASSTPPEGAKAFF
TRBV4-1	TRBJ2-5	NA	NA	TGCGCCAGCAGCCAAGTCCCGAGGGAGACCCAGTACTTC	CASSQVPRETQYF
TRBV27	TRBJ2-3	TRBD1	NA	TGTGCCAGCAGTCCAGGGGGAGAACTCACAGATACGCAGTATTTT	CASSPGGELTDTQYF
TRBV2	TRBJ2-2	NA	NA	TGTGCCAGCAGTGTTGGGTGGAACGCCGGGGAGCTGTTTTTT	CASSVGWNAGELFF
TRBV3-1/TRBV3-2	TRBJ1-2	NA	NA	TGTGCCAGCAGCGACTCCGGGGGTAACTATGGCTACACCTTC	CASSDSGGNYGYTF
TRBV30	TRBJ1-2	NA	NA	TGTGCCTGGAGTGGGTCATACTATGGCTACACCTTC	CAWSGSYYGYTF
TRBV19	TRBJ2-5	NA	NA	TGTGCCAGTAGTATGACAACAGAAGAGACCCAGTACTTC	CASSMTTEETQYF
TRBV11-2	TRBJ2-7	NA	NA	TGTGCCAGCAGCTTAGGCCAGAATAACGTTGGCGAGCAGTACTTC	CASSLGQNNVGEQYF
TRBV30	TRBJ1-4	TRBD1	NA	TGTGCCTGGCAGACAGGGCCTAATGAAAAACTGTTTTTT	CAWQTGPNEKLFF
TRBV2	TRBJ2-1	TRBD2	NA	TGTGCCAGCAGTCTGACTAGCGGGGTGTACAATGAGCAGTTCTTC	CASSLTSGVYNEQFF